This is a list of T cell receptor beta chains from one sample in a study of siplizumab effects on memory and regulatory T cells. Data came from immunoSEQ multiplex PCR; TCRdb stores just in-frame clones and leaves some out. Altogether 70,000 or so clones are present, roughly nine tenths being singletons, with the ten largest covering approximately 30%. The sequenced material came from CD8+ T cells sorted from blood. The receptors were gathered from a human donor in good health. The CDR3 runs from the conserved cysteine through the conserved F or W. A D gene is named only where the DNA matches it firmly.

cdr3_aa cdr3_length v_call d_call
CASSWGQGSYEQYF 14 TRBV5-4 NA
CASSSGTGSGYGTDTQYF 18 TRBV11-2 TRBD1
CASSIGGEGYTEAFF 15 TRBV19 NA
CASSYGGMNTEAFF 14 TRBV6-6 NA
CAISVYSGETQYF 13 TRBV10-3 NA
CASSYPGQGADGYTF 15 TRBV7-9 TRBD1
CASSDHLATNGELFF 15 TRBV6-4 NA
CASSEEAGGPDTQYF 15 TRBV6-1 TRBD2
CASGGQGAYEQYF 13 TRBV25-1 TRBD1
CASGFLPTSGNTDTQYF 17 TRBV12-5 TRBD2
CSVEKTQGPLTEQYF 15 TRBV29-1 NA
CASSLPGTGFNEQYF 15 TRBV7-9 TRBD1
CASSEGITAPGELFF 15 TRBV2 NA
CASSPGRGLTAGYTF 15 TRBV5-1 TRBD1
CASSLETGGNQPQHF 15 TRBV5-1 NA
CASSQDYGTDTQYF 14 TRBV14 NA
CASGHRQQLSYEQYF 15 TRBV5-6 NA
CASSPTPSGDYEQYF 15 TRBV9 NA
CASSQGPPDNEKLFF 15 TRBV7-9 NA
CASSVAGGEQFF 12 TRBV27 TRBD2
CATQGHLNTGELFF 14 TRBV4-2 NA
CASSTDGQPQHF 12 TRBV27 NA
CASSLEGGVGEKLFF 15 TRBV5-1 TRBD1
CASSGTEETQYF 12 TRBV6-1 NA
CASSYRQINEKLFF 14 TRBV13 NA
CASRPTGGGSYEQYF 15 TRBV27 NA
CASSPRGNNYGYTF 14 TRBV7-9 NA